This T cell receptor beta chain derives from a study of spatial heterogeneity in lung cancer. Study background: The study consistently detected more beta-chain than alpha-chain sequences.

By share, this clonotype ranks as medium-sized (0.01 to 0.1%). Antigen: not known. This beta chain lies outside the target of a library built for alpha chains; its clone size means little. The CDR3 length is 15 residues. Germline CDR1 is SGHRS and CDR2 is YFSETQ. V was shortened by 0 bases and J by 5 bases, with 15 bases between the two germline ends. Whole-study results and caveats: Intratumoral expanded alpha and beta TCR counts were found to track tumor mutation counts.

TCRdb fed the 5' RACE reads into MiXCR, producing one record per CDR3 protein. The table records 6,000 to 8,000 distinct CDR3 sequences, about 7% of them present only once. Sample time point: sample taken at primary tumor resection. Extraction of whole RNA from tumor, nontumor lung or frozen PBMC preceded unsorted sequencing. The sample was lung tumor tissue, taken at surgery. The TCR comes from a female donor with early-stage non-small cell lung cancer. This rearrangement joins TRBV5-1 to TRBJ2-7; perhaps TRBD2 as D (5 bases). This CDR3 is CASSLGGGSQDEQYF. CDR3 DNA sequence: TGCGCCAGCAGCTTGGGCGGTGGGAGCCAGGACGAGCAGTACTTC. Combining the CDR3 with reference TRBV5-1 and TRBJ2-7 gives the whole variable domain KAGVTQTPRYLIKTRGQQVTLSCSPISGHRSVSWYQQTPGQGLQFLFEYFSETQRNKGNFPGRFSGRQFSNSRSEMNVSTLELGDSALYLCASSLGGGSQDEQYFGPGTRLTVT.